This T cell receptor beta chain was observed in a study of blood T cells in healthy people across ages. This clonotype was observed a handful of times. CDR1 and CDR2 (germline): SGHTA, FQGTGA. With 2 bases clipped from V and 3 bases from J, the junction kept 2 bases outside the gene matches. There are 14 residues in the CDR3. In each sample, at least 7 million PBMCs were isolated. A second PCR of about 6 to 12 cycles used a sample-barcoded 5' primer and a J-beta primer mix. TCRdb used MiXCR to reprocess the 5' RACE reads, holding one entry per CDR3 protein. The table includes 1 million or so distinct CDR3 sequences, approximately 26% detected once. Another study also made use of these data, one on T cells of mothers and their children. That report adds: A second PCR was performed with the M1S primer. This primer added sample barcodes and 2-4 random nucleotides. The study found slightly higher but non-significant overlap in related versus unrelated mother-child pairs.

Sample: blood. The TCR originated in a girl aged 2 to 10 in good health. The chain employs TRBV7-3 and TRBJ1-2; TRBD1 matches 8 bases. The CDR3, as DNA: TGTGCCAGCAGCTTATCAGGGGGCGACTATGGCTACACCTTC. This translates into CASSLSGGDYGYTF.